Below, 18 T cell receptor beta chains from the same sample are listed, as sequenced in a study of T cells in Graves' hyperthyroidism and ophthalmopathy. Using RNA transcripts as the source, TCR beta CDR3 regions were amplified. The study used the HTBI primer set for a first-round RT-PCR of the TCR CDR3. TCRdb passed the multiplex PCR reads through MiXCR, listing each CDR3 protein once. This table has more than 350,000 distinct CDR3 sequences, about 16% appearing once. Sample: blood. The origin of the receptors is a woman aged 55-69 years with Graves' ophthalmopathy.

This clonotype was seen a handful of times. This chain joins TRBV7-9 and TRBJ2-5; 10 nucleotides match TRBD2. Trimming cost V 1 base and J 1 base; bases outside gene matches: 3. The CDR3 has 16 amino acids. Per the germline V gene, CDR1 is SEHNR and CDR2 is FQNEAQ (reference sequence). CDR3 region: CASSLEAGGAQETQYF. DNA of the CDR3: TGTGCCAGCAGCTTAGAAGCGGGAGGGGCCCAAGAGACCCAGTACTTC.

A few counts support this clonotype. V is TRBV27 and J is TRBJ2-1; D is perhaps TRBD2 (6 bases). Germline V gene lookup returns CDR1 MNHEY and CDR2 SMNVEV (reference sequence). V was trimmed by 5 bases and J by 8 bases, leaving 13 bases between them. The CDR3 consists of 13 residues. CDR3 sequence reads: CASSPRLVHEQFF. The CDR3 bases are TGTGCCAGCAGTCCCCGACTAGTCCATGAGCAGTTCTTC.

There are many counts of this clonotype. This sequence joins TRBV30 and TRBJ1-6; D not resolved. This CDR3 contains 13 residues. V lost 0 bases to trimming and J lost 10 bases, with 10 bases between them. Germline V CDR1 and CDR2: GTSNPN, SVGIG (reference sequence). CDR3 amino acids: CAWSVGHRSPLHF. The CDR3 region has the DNA TGTGCCTGGAGTGTAGGCCATCGATCACCCCTCCACTTT.

This clonotype was seen many times. This chain uses TRBV12-3 or TRBV12-4 with TRBJ1-1; D is perhaps TRBD1 (5 bases). CDR3 size: 16 residues. The V gene lost 0 bases and the J gene lost 4 bases, with 15 bases spanning the gap. The CDR3 here is CASSLALSGGITEAFF. In nucleotides, the CDR3 is TGTGCCAGCAGTTTAGCGCTATCGGGGGGGATCACTGAAGCTTTCTTT.

This clonotype showed up many times. The chain carries TRBV27 and TRBJ2-2; D gene uncertain. The germline gives CDR1 MNHEY, CDR2 SMNVEV (reference sequence). The CDR3 sequence is 15 residues long. Trimming pared 6 bases from V and 4 bases from J, leaving 15 bases between. This chain's CDR3 is CASRPSRVGTGELFF. CDR3 nucleotides: TGTGCCAGCAGACCCTCAAGGGTCGGCACCGGGGAGCTGTTTTTT.

The gene calls are TRBV9 and TRBJ2-1; D tentatively reads TRBD1 or TRBD2 (5 bases each). The CDR3 sequence is 15 residues long. V was pared by 0 bases and J by 5 bases, with 12 bases between. From germline, CDR1 is SGDLS and CDR2 YYNGEE. This CDR3 reads CASSVEGWRDNEQFF. CDR3 nucleotide sequence: TGTGCCAGCAGCGTAGAGGGGTGGCGGGACAATGAGCAGTTCTTC.

Ten or more counts support this clonotype. Here the CDR3 DNA reads TGCGCCAGCAGCTTGGAGGGCTATGGCTACACCTTC. This sequence encodes CASSLEGYGYTF. The rearrangement links TRBV5-1 to TRBJ1-2, with D uncertain. The V and J ends lost 0 bases and 4 bases respectively, with 4 bases between them. The V gene's germline CDR1 is SGHRS and CDR2 YFSETQ. The CDR3 has 12 residues.

There are many counts of this clonotype. V is TRBV20-1 and J is TRBJ2-7; D gene unclear. The V and J ends lost 3 bases and 2 bases respectively, with 14 bases between them. The CDR3 has 14 amino acids. Germline V gene sequence: CDR1 DFQATT, CDR2 SNEGSKA (reference sequence). The CDR3 DNA follows: TGCAGTGCTAGGTCCTATATTTCCACCTACGAGCAGTACTTC. This gives the protein CSARSYISTYEQYF.

This clonotype has more than one count but fewer than ten. The chain recombines TRBV29-1 with TRBJ2-2; possibly TRBD2 for D (5 bases). There are 14 residues in the CDR3. The ends were cut back, 1 base at V and 4 bases at J, with 10 bases in the middle. Per germline, CDR1 SQVTM and CDR2 ANQGSEA. The CDR3, as DNA: TGCAGCGTTGAAGGATCTCGGGGCACCGGGGAGCTGTTTTTT. This gives the protein CSVEGSRGTGELFF.

This clonotype was observed at least ten times. The V and J genes are TRBV3-1 and TRBJ2-7, with a possible D match to TRBD2 (7 bases). V was cut by 4 bases and J by 0 bases, with 16 bases left in between. The CDR3 consists of 16 residues. Per germline, CDR1 LGHDT and CDR2 YNNKEL (reference sequence). The CDR3 spells CASSLSGRTASYEQYF. The CDR3 nucleotides are TGTGCCAGCAGCCTCTCCGGGAGGACAGCCTCCTACGAGCAGTACTTC.

The chain couples TRBV6-5 to TRBJ2-3, with TRBD1 identical over 7 bases. Losses at the gene ends were 2 bases for V and 4 bases for J; bases not matched to a gene: 0. The CDR3 is 13 amino acids. The germline CDR1 and CDR2 sequences are MNHEY and SVGAGI. CDR3 nucleotide sequence: TGTGCCAGCAGTTACCAGGGGGCAGATACGCAGTATTTT. It specifies CASSYQGADTQYF.

V is TRBV6-1 and J is TRBJ1-5; tentative D call: TRBD1 (6 bases). This CDR3 is 14 amino acids long. Trimming shortened V by 4 bases and J by 6 bases, and 13 bases separated the two germline ends. Germline V gene data show CDR1 as MNHNS and CDR2 as SASEGT. CDR3 protein: CASSAQGGVQPQHF. In nucleotides, the CDR3 is TGTGCCAGCAGTGCTCAAGGGGGGGTTCAGCCCCAGCATTTT.

The V and J genes are TRBV7-6 and TRBJ2-7, with 10 bases fitting TRBD1. CDR1 is SGHVS, CDR2 FNYEAQ, per germline. The junction had 11 bases not matched to a gene; V was cut back by 3 bases and J by 6 bases. The CDR3 is 16 residues long. The DNA for the CDR3 is TGTGCCAGCAGCTTGGGCGCCGGGACAGGGGTCGCCGAGCAGTACTTC. This codes for CASSLGAGTGVAEQYF.

This rearrangement joins TRBV11-1 to TRBJ2-3, with 9 bases lining up with TRBD2. The germline V gene encodes CDR1 SGHAT and CDR2 FQDESV (reference sequence). The CDR3 runs 15 residues. Losses at the gene ends were 3 bases for V and 3 bases for J; bases not matched to a gene: 4. The CDR3 nucleotides read TGTGCCAGCAGCTTTAGCGGGAGCAGGACAGATACGCAGTATTTT. It translates to CASSFSGSRTDTQYF.

This clonotype was found a few times. This chain links TRBV12-3 or TRBV12-4 with TRBJ1-2; D gene uncertain. The CDR3 runs 12 residues. V was trimmed by 5 bases and J by 8 bases, leaving 12 bases between them. CDR3 residues: CASSRTLGGYTF. The CDR3 DNA reads as TGTGCCAGCAGTCGCACCCTAGGCGGCTACACCTTC.

To note about this clonotype: With a much larger clone just one base away, this may be a read error. V usage is TRBV20-1 and J usage is TRBJ2-2, with 7 bases lining up with TRBD2. Germline loops: CDR1 DFQATT, CDR2 SNEGSKA (reference sequence). CDR3 length: 14 residues. V shed 2 bases and J 4 bases; nucleotides not matched to a gene: 4. The CDR3 region is CSARMGGSTGELFF. The CDR3 region has the DNA TGCAGTGCTAGAATGGGAGGGAGCACCGGGGAGCTGTTTTTT.

This clonotype was seen many times. The chain recombines TRBV5-1 with TRBJ2-2; 11 bases fit TRBD2. The CDR3 spans 17 residues. CDR1 is SGHRS, CDR2 YFSETQ, per germline. J was trimmed by 3 bases and V by 1 base; bases with no gene match: 5. CDR3 coding DNA: TGCGCCAGCAGCTTGCCCGGGACTAGCGGTTACACCGGGGAGCTGTTTTTT. Encoded protein: CASSLPGTSGYTGELFF.

The chain has TRBV19 and TRBJ2-1; a weak D match, TRBD1 (6 bases). The germline V and J ends were trimmed by 5 bases and 2 bases, with 16 bases remaining between them. The CDR3 contains 16 residues. Looked up from germline, CDR1 is LNHDA and CDR2 is SQIVND (reference sequence). CDR3 bases: TGTGCCAGTAGTCCAGAGGACAGCTTGCCCTACAATGAGCAGTTCTTC. Its protein product is CASSPEDSLPYNEQFF.